This T cell receptor (beta chain) was profiled in a study of blood T cell repertoires in COVID-19. On the study more broadly: Researchers got acute and convalescent COVID-19 samples from the United States, Italy and Spain. PBMCs, B-cell-depleted T cells, or T cells were the source of the cDNA or gDNA that made up the material.

The CDR3 sequence is 16 residues long. The germline gives CDR1 MNHEY, CDR2 SVGAGI. V was cut by 2 bases and J by 0 bases, with 11 bases left in between. Per the original methods: Estimation of nucleated cell counts was performed using reference gene primer amplification. Sequencing was performed with immunoSEQ multiplex PCR; in TCRdb, only in-frame clones are kept and a portion is missing. V, J and clone size are those of that table, while D and trimming were read from the DNA. Of roughly 230,000 clones listed, around four fifths are singletons. This receptor was obtained from a man between 50 and 59 years old with acute or convalescent COVID-19. This chain connects TRBV6-5 to TRBJ2-1, with D possibly matching TRBD2 (6 bases). The sequenced sample was peripheral blood. DNA of the CDR3: TGTGCCAGCAGTTACCTAGCGCCTAGCTCCTACAATGAGCAGTTCTTC. Translation gives CASSYLAPSSYNEQFF.